Listed below are T cell receptor beta chains from one sample, sequenced in a study of blood T cell repertoires in COVID-19. Using immunoSEQ multiplex PCR, the repertoire was profiled, and TCRdb retains in-frame clones only, with some absent. The profile shows about 75,000 clones, more than 70% of them singletons. The sample comprised peripheral blood. The origin of the receptors is a human donor in a cohort sampled during active COVID-19. CDR3s include the opening cysteine and the closing phenylalanine or tryptophan. The order of the fields is V gene, clone size, D gene, J gene, CDR3 protein, CDR3 DNA. A D gene is named only where the DNA matches it firmly. The listing skips clone size in some rows; elsewhere it reads once, few, many or a size class.

V gene: TRBV29-1
clone size: -
D gene: -
J gene: TRBJ2-3
CDR3 protein: CSGGGSTDTQYF
CDR3 DNA: TGCAGCGGCGGCGGGAGCACAGATACGCAGTATTTT

V gene: TRBV20-1
clone size: -
D gene: -
J gene: TRBJ1-2
CDR3 protein: CSASSGTGYTF
CDR3 DNA: TGCAGTGCTAGTTCAGGAACTGGCTACACCTTC

V gene: TRBV19
clone size: -
D gene: TRBD1
J gene: TRBJ2-5
CDR3 protein: CASRRTGNQETQYF
CDR3 DNA: TGTGCCAGTAGACGGACAGGTAATCAAGAGACCCAGTACTTC

V gene: TRBV7-2
clone size: -
D gene: TRBD1
J gene: TRBJ1-4
CDR3 protein: CASSLDRGNEKLFF
CDR3 DNA: TGTGCCAGCAGCTTGGACAGGGGGAATGAAAAACTGTTTTTT

V gene: TRBV4-3
clone size: once
D gene: -
J gene: TRBJ1-1
CDR3 protein: CASSQASWGGGEAFF
CDR3 DNA: TGCGCCAGCAGCCAAGCATCGTGGGGAGGGGGTGAAGCTTTCTTT

V gene: TRBV19
clone size: -
D gene: TRBD2
J gene: TRBJ2-7
CDR3 protein: CASSEGTNLAQYF
CDR3 DNA: TGTGCCAGTAGTGAAGGGACTAATCTGGCGCAGTACTTC

V gene: TRBV19
clone size: -
D gene: -
J gene: TRBJ1-2
CDR3 protein: CASNGGDGNYGYTF
CDR3 DNA: TGTGCCAGTAACGGAGGAGATGGGAACTATGGCTACACCTTC

V gene: TRBV6-6
clone size: large
D gene: -
J gene: TRBJ1-5
CDR3 protein: CASGTGDNNQPQHF
CDR3 DNA: TGTGCCAGCGGAACGGGAGACAACAATCAGCCCCAGCATTTT

V gene: TRBV20-1
clone size: -
D gene: -
J gene: TRBJ1-1
CDR3 protein: CSASGATYTEAFF
CDR3 DNA: TGCAGTGCTAGTGGGGCAACGTACACTGAAGCTTTCTTT

V gene: TRBV3-1/TRBV3-2
clone size: -
D gene: -
J gene: TRBJ1-2
CDR3 protein: CASSQAPRQADGYTF
CDR3 DNA: TGTGCCAGCAGCCAAGCACCGCGACAGGCGGATGGCTACACCTTC

V gene: TRBV12-3/TRBV12-4
clone size: -
D gene: -
J gene: TRBJ2-5
CDR3 protein: CASSLVGVIYF
CDR3 DNA: TGTGCCAGCAGTTTAGTAGGGGTAATCTACTTC

V gene: TRBV11-3
clone size: once
D gene: -
J gene: TRBJ2-3
CDR3 protein: CASSLGSSTDTQYF
CDR3 DNA: TGTGCCAGCAGCTTAGGGAGTAGCACAGATACGCAGTATTTT

V gene: TRBV5-5
clone size: -
D gene: TRBD1
J gene: TRBJ1-2
CDR3 protein: CASSDLTGVYGYTF
CDR3 DNA: TGTGCCAGCAGCGATCTGACAGGGGTCTATGGCTACACCTTC

V gene: TRBV27
clone size: -
D gene: TRBD1
J gene: TRBJ1-2
CDR3 protein: CASSPGTGPLPSDGYTF
CDR3 DNA: TGTGCCAGCAGTCCGGGGACAGGGCCCCTGCCCTCGGATGGCTACACCTTC

V gene: TRBV19
clone size: few
D gene: -
J gene: TRBJ2-3
CDR3 protein: CASTSGKATDTQYF
CDR3 DNA: TGTGCCAGTACCTCCGGGAAGGCCACAGATACGCAGTATTTT

V gene: TRBV28
clone size: -
D gene: -
J gene: TRBJ2-3
CDR3 protein: CASSSSYRDTQYF
CDR3 DNA: TGTGCCAGCAGCTCCTCCTACAGGGATACGCAGTATTTT

V gene: TRBV29-1
clone size: -
D gene: -
J gene: TRBJ2-1
CDR3 protein: CSVELVNEQFF
CDR3 DNA: TGCAGCGTTGAGTTAGTCAATGAGCAGTTCTTC